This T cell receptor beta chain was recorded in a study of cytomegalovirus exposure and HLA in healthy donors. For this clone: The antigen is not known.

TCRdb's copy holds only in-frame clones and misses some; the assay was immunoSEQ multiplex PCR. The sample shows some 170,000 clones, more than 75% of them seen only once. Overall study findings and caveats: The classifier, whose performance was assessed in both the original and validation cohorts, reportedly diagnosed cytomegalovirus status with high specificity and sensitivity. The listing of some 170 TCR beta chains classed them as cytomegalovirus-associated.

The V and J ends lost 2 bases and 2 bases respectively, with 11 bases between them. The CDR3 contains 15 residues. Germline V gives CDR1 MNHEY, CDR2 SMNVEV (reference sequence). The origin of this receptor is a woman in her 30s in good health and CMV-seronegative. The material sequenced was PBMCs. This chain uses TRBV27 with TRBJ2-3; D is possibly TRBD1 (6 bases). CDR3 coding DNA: TGTGCCAGCAGTTTAACGTCAGGGGCCACAGATACGCAGTATTTT. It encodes CASSLTSGATDTQYF.